Each of the 11 T cell receptor beta chains below was sequenced from the same sample in a study of blood T cell repertoires in COVID-19. Generated by immunoSEQ multiplex PCR, the TCRdb table keeps only in-frame clones and is missing some. This sample has 300,000 to 400,000 clones; around 86% occur once, and the top ten carry over 2.5%. Sequenced input: peripheral blood. Every receptor here comes from a human donor in a cohort sampled during active COVID-19.

This rearrangement joins TRBV3-1 (or the pseudogene TRBV3-2) to TRBJ2-2; weak D call: TRBD1 (7 bases). CDR1 LGHDT and CDR2 YNNKEL come from the germline V gene (reference sequence). V shed 0 bases and J shed 5 bases, with 19 bases lying between them. The CDR3 is 18 amino acids. CDR3 nucleotide sequence: TGTGCCAGCAGCCAAGATTGGGATGGCAGGGGGAGGACCGGGGAGCTGTTTTTT. Translated, it gives CASSQDWDGRGRTGELFF.

This chain connects TRBV15 to TRBJ2-5; 10 bases line up with TRBD1. The CDR3 contains 14 residues. Germline CDR1 and CDR2: LNHNV and YYDKDF (reference sequence). V shed 8 bases and J 0 bases; nucleotides not matched to a gene: 3. In nucleotides, the CDR3 is TGTGCCACCTCCGGACAGGGGGACCAAGAGACCCAGTACTTC. Its translation: CATSGQGDQETQYF.

This clone was detected only once. CDR3: CASSERTPGTEETQYF. The CDR3 DNA sequence: TGTGCCAGCAGTGAGCGAACTCCCGGGACAGAAGAGACCCAGTACTTC. V is TRBV25-1 and J is TRBJ2-5, with 7 bases lining up with TRBD1. The CDR3 spans 16 residues. The V segment lost 3 bases and the J segment 3 bases; nucleotides outside the gene matches: 10. Germline V gene data show CDR1 as MGHDK and CDR2 as SYGVNS.

The genes are TRBV25-1 and TRBJ1-5; TRBD1 agrees at 10 bases. V shed 4 bases, J shed 5 bases, and the junction held 5 bases outside the gene matches. Germline CDR1 reads MGHDK; CDR2 reads SYGVNS. CDR3 length equals 15 residues. CDR3: CASSAGQGIDQPQHF. The CDR3 region has the DNA TGTGCCAGCAGTGCGGGACAGGGGATCGATCAGCCCCAGCATTTT.

This chain uses TRBV6-5 with TRBJ1-4, with D possibly TRBD1 on 5 matching bases. Trimming took off 8 bases at V and 7 bases at J, with 17 bases between the two ends. The CDR3 totals 14 residues. CDR1 and CDR2 (germline): MNHEY, SVGAGI. The CDR3 nucleotides are TGTGCCAGCTTACCCGGGACGGAGGGTGAAAAACTGTTTTTT. Amino acids: CASLPGTEGEKLFF.

The gene calls are TRBV5-8 and TRBJ1-2; possible D gene TRBD1, 5 bases. V lost 3 bases and J lost 4, with 19 bases in between. The CDR3 runs 16 residues. In germline, CDR1 is SGHTS, CDR2 YDEGEE. This CDR3 is CASSSIPPDSVYGYTF. The CDR3 DNA is TGTGCCAGCAGCTCGATACCCCCCGACAGCGTCTATGGCTACACCTTC.

V is TRBV19 and J is TRBJ2-4; 14 nucleotides line up with TRBD2. Germline values: CDR1 LNHDA, CDR2 SQIVND (reference sequence). The V segment lost 7 bases and the J segment 11 bases; nucleotides outside the gene matches: 7. CDR3 size: 14 residues. The CDR3 DNA reads TGTGCCAGTAACGGAGGACTAGCGGGAGGCTTTCAGTACTTC. The encoded protein is CASNGGLAGGFQYF.

The chain employs TRBV7-8 and TRBJ2-3; D may be TRBD1 (6 bases). The CDR3 is 16 amino acids. CDR1 is SGHVS and CDR2 is FQNEAQ in the germline V gene. The V and J ends lost 5 bases and 0 bases respectively, with 15 bases between them. CDR3 nucleotides: TGTGCCAGCAGCCCCCAAGGGCAGGGGAGCACAGATACGCAGTATTTT. Its protein product is CASSPQGQGSTDTQYF.

This chain connects TRBV5-4 to TRBJ1-5; 8 bases agree with TRBD1. The junction had 7 bases not matched to a gene; V was cut back by 0 bases and J by 14 bases. The CDR3 is made up of 13 amino acids. Germline V lookup: CDR1 SGHNT, CDR2 YYREEE (reference sequence). The CDR3 is CASSLDGQGKEHF. The CDR3, as DNA: TGTGCCAGCAGCTTGGACGGACAGGGCAAGGAGCATTTT.

About this clone itself: The sample carries other DNA sequences with the same CDR3. This chain links TRBV12-3 or TRBV12-4 with TRBJ1-1; the D is unclear. The CDR3 extends over 12 amino acids. Trimming took 4 bases from V and 0 from J, leaving 3 bases between them. The CDR3 here is CASSYMNTEAFF. CDR3 DNA sequence: TGTGCCAGCAGTTACATGAACACTGAAGCTTTCTTT.

This clone was observed a few times. The chain has TRBV5-4 and TRBJ2-1, with 8 bases identical to TRBD1. Germline V lookup: CDR1 SGHNT, CDR2 YYREEE (reference sequence). CDR3 length: 16 residues. The ends lost 6 bases at V and 5 bases at J; junction bases unmatched: 13. CDR3 loop: CASKREDREFDNEQFF. In DNA, the CDR3 is TGTGCCAGCAAAAGGGAGGACAGGGAATTTGACAATGAGCAGTTCTTC.